The rows below give T cell receptor beta chains drawn from one sample of a study of shared clonotypes between healthy human individuals. Produced via immunoSEQ multiplex PCR; TCRdb's table is partial and in-frame only. Of 450,000 to 650,000 clones listed, 70% to 80% are singletons. Sample: PBMCs. All receptors derive from a woman in her 40s in good health. Some clones in this sample may be carry-over from other donors' samples. Both conserved end residues are part of each CDR3. D genes are given only for firm matches. Clone size appears in some rows only: once, few, many, or a class for an expanded clone.

J gene	clone size	V gene	D gene	CDR3 DNA	CDR3 protein
TRBJ1-1	NA	TRBV28	NA	TGTGCCAGCAGTTTTTTAGGTACCACCGGGACAACGAACACTGAAGCTTTCTTT	CASSFLGTTGTTNTEAFF
TRBJ1-1	NA	TRBV6-4	NA	TGTGCCAGCAGTGCCCAGGGATGGGTTGTCGAGAACACTGAAGCTTTCTTT	CASSAQGWVVENTEAFF
TRBJ1-4	NA	TRBV2	NA	TGTGCCAGCACCGAAAGGGGGGGCCGGGAAAAACTGTTTTTT	CASTERGGREKLFF
TRBJ1-5	NA	TRBV4-3	NA	TGCGCCAGCAGCCAAGATAGGACAGAGAATCAGCCCCAGCATTTT	CASSQDRTENQPQHF
TRBJ1-4	NA	TRBV7-8	NA	TGTGCCAGCAGACAAGGGGTGGGGGAAAAACTGTTTTTT	CASRQGVGEKLFF
TRBJ1-3	NA	TRBV6-1	NA	TGTGCCAGTTCGCCAATGGGGGGAGGAAACACCATATATTTT	CASSPMGGGNTIYF
TRBJ1-3	once	TRBV7-3	TRBD1	TGTGCCAGCAGCCGAGGGACAGGGTTTGGAAACACCATATATTTT	CASSRGTGFGNTIYF
TRBJ2-3	NA	TRBV28	TRBD2	TGTGCCAGCGGTACATCGGGAGGAGTCGCAGATACGCAGTATTTT	CASGTSGGVADTQYF
TRBJ2-5	many	TRBV19	NA	TGTGCCAGTAGTTCAGGGTCCAGGGAGACCCAGTACTTC	CASSSGSRETQYF
TRBJ2-1	few	TRBV4-1	TRBD2	TGCGCCAGCAGCCAACCGACTAGCGGGAGGGACAATGAGCAGTTCTTC	CASSQPTSGRDNEQFF
TRBJ2-5	once	TRBV28	TRBD2	TGTGCCAGCAGTTTAAGCGGGGCTCAAGAGACCCAGTACTTC	CASSLSGAQETQYF
TRBJ2-1	NA	TRBV5-8	NA	TGTGCCAGCAGCTTTTCCACAGGGTTCTATGAGCAGTTCTTC	CASSFSTGFYEQFF
TRBJ2-1	once	TRBV30	TRBD2	TGTGCCTGGAGTCCACTAGCGGGAGTGCCCGTGTGGCAGTTCTTC	CAWSPLAGVPVWQFF
TRBJ2-2	NA	TRBV7-3	TRBD2	TGTGCCAGCAGCTTGATAGCGGGAGATCGGACCGGGGAGCTGTTTTTT	CASSLIAGDRTGELFF
TRBJ2-7	NA	TRBV9	TRBD1	TGTGCCAGCAGTAAGACAGGGGACGGCTACGAGCTGTACTTC	CASSKTGDGYELYF
TRBJ1-4	once	TRBV30	NA	TGTGCCTGGAGTGTACACGGGGGGATCACTAATGAAAAACTGTTTTTT	CAWSVHGGITNEKLFF
TRBJ2-5	NA	TRBV11-2	TRBD2	TGTGCCAGCAGCTCTACTAGCGGGAGAAGAGGAGAGACCCAGTACTTC	CASSSTSGRRGETQYF
TRBJ2-5	NA	TRBV25-1	TRBD1	TGTGCCAGCAGTGAATCCAAAGGGACAGGGGGAATAGAGACCCAGTACTTC	CASSESKGTGGIETQYF
TRBJ1-2	NA	TRBV28	NA	TGTGCCAGCAGCCCACCTCACACCAGGGATGGCTACACCTTC	CASSPPHTRDGYTF
TRBJ2-7	many	TRBV5-1	NA	TGCGCCAGCAGTCACGGGACAATTTACGAGCAGTACTTC	CASSHGTIYEQYF
TRBJ2-5	NA	TRBV9	NA	TGTGCCAGCAGCGTAGTCGCCTCTATGGAGACCCAGTACTTC	CASSVVASMETQYF
TRBJ2-7	few	TRBV28	TRBD2	TGTGCCAGCATAGGCGGGGGGTCGAAGAACGAGCAGTACTTC	CASIGGGSKNEQYF
TRBJ2-2	NA	TRBV11-1	NA	TGTGCCAGCAGCCCGGGACTCACCGGGGAGCTGTTTTTT	CASSPGLTGELFF
TRBJ1-5	NA	TRBV18	TRBD1	TGTGCCAGCTCACCATCGGGGATGGAGGGGGCTCAGCCCCAGCATTTT	CASSPSGMEGAQPQHF